A few counts support the clone carrying this T cell receptor (beta chain). What was amplified from RNA transcripts were TCR beta CDR3 regions. HTBI primers were employed in a first-round RT-PCR of the TCR CDR3. TCRdb re-called the multiplex PCR reads with MiXCR, one entry per CDR3 protein. The top ten hold around 14% of the sample, which has hundreds of thousands of distinct CDR3 sequences, approximately 15% seen once. This sample is part of a study of T cells in Graves' hyperthyroidism and ophthalmopathy. Germline CDR1 and CDR2: MNHEY and SMNVEV (reference sequence). Trimming shortened V by 5 bases and J by 0 bases, and 10 bases separated the two germline ends. This CDR3 comprises 15 residues.

The sequence came from a man between 18 and 29 years old with Graves' ophthalmopathy. Sequenced input: blood. The chain recombines TRBV27 with TRBJ1-4; D gene ambiguous. The CDR3 DNA reads as TGTGCCAGCAGTCAAGACATTGCAACTAATGAAAAACTGTTTTTT. Translated, it gives CASSQDIATNEKLFF.